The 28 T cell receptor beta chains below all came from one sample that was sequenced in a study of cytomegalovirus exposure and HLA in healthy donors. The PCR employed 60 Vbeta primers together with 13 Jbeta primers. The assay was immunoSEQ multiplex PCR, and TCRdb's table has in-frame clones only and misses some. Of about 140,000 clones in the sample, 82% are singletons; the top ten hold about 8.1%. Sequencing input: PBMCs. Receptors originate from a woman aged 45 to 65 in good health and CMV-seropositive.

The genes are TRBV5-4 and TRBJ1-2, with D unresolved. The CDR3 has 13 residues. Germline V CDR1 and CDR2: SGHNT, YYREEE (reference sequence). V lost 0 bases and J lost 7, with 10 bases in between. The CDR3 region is CASSLAGFSGYTF. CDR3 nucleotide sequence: TGTGCCAGCAGCTTGGCGGGGTTCAGTGGCTACACCTTC.

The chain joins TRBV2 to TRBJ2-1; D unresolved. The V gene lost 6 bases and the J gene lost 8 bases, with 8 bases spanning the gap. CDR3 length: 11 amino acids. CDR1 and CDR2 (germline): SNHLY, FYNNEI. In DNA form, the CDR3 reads TGTGCCAGCAGCCTCGGGTATGAGCAGTTCTTC. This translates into CASSLGYEQFF.

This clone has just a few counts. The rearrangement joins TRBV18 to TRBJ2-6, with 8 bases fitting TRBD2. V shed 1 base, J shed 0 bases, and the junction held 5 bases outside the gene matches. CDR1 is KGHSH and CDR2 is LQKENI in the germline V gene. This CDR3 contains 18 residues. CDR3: CASSPRAGGISGANVLTF. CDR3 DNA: TGTGCCAGCTCACCACGGGCGGGAGGTATCTCTGGGGCCAACGTCCTGACTTTC.

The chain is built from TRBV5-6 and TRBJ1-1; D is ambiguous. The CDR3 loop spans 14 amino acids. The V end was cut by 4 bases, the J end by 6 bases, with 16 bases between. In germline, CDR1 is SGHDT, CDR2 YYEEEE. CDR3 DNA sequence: TGTGCCAGCAGCACCGGACGGGGTGACCCTGAAGCTTTCTTT. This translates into CASSTGRGDPEAFF.

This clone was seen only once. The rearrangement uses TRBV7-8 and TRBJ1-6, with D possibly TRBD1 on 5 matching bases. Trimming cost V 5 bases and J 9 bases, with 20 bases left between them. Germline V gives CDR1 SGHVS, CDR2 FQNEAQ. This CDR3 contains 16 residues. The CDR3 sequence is CASSTSQGIEASPLHF. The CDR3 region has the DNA TGTGCCAGCAGCACGAGTCAGGGTATAGAGGCTTCACCCCTCCACTTT.

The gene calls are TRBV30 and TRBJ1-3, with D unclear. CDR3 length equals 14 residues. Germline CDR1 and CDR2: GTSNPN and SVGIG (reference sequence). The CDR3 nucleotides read TGTGCTAAAGGCGGGAAAAGCTCTGGAAACACCATATATTTT. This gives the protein CAKGGKSSGNTIYF.

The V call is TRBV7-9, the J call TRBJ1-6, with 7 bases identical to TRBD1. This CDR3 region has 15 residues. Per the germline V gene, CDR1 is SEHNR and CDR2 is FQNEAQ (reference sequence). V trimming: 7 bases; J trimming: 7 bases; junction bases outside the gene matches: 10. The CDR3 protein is CASTLDRDVNSPLHF. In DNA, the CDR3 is TGTGCCAGCACCCTCGACAGGGATGTAAATTCACCCCTCCACTTT.

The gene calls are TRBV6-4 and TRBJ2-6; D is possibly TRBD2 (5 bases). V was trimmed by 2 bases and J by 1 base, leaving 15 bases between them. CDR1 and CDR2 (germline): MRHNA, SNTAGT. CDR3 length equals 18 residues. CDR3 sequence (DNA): TGTGCCAGCAGTGACGGTTTAGGGAGAGGGTCTGGGGCCAACGTCCTGACTTTC. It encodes CASSDGLGRGSGANVLTF.

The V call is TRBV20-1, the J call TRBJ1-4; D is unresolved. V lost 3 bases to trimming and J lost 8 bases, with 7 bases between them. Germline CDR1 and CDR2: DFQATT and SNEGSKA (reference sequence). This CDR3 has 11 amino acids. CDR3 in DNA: TGCAGTGCTAGTCGCGCCGAAAAACTGTTTTTT. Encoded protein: CSASRAEKLFF.

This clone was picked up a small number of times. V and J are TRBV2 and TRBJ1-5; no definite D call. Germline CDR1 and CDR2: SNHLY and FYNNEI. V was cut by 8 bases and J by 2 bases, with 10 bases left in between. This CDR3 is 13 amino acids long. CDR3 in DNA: TGTGCCAGCGGTACTAGGGGCAATCAGCCCCAGCATTTT. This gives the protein CASGTRGNQPQHF.

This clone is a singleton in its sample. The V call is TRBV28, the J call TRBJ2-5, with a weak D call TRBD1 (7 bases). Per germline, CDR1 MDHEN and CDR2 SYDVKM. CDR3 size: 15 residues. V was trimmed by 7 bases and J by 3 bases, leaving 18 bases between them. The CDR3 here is CASTEGAGFEETQYF. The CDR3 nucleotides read TGTGCCAGCACGGAGGGGGCAGGGTTCGAAGAGACCCAGTACTTC. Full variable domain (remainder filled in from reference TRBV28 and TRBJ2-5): DVKVTQSSRYLVKRTGEKVFLECVQDMDHENMFWYRQDPGLGLRLIYFSYDVKMKEKGDIPEGYSVSREKKERFSLILESASTNQTSMYLCASTEGAGFEETQYFGPGTRLLVL.

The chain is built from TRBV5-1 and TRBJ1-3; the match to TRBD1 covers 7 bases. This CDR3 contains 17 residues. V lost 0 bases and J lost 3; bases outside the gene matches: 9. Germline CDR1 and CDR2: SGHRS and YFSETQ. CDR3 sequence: CASSLGPQGVGGNTIYF. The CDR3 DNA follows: TGCGCCAGCAGCTTGGGCCCGCAGGGGGTCGGTGGAAACACCATATATTTT.

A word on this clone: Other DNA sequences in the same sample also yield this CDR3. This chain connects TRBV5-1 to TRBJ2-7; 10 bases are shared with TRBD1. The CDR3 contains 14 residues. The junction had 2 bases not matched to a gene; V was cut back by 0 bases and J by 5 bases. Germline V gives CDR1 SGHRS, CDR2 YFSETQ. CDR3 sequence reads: CASSLGTGGHEQYF. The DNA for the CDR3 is TGCGCCAGCAGCTTGGGGACAGGGGGTCACGAGCAGTACTTC.

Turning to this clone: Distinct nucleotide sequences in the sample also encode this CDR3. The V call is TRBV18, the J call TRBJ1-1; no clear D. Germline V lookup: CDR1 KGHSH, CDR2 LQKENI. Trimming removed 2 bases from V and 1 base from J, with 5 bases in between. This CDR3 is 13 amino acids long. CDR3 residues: CASSPSGNTEAFF. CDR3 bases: TGTGCCAGCTCACCATCGGGGAACACTGAAGCTTTCTTT.

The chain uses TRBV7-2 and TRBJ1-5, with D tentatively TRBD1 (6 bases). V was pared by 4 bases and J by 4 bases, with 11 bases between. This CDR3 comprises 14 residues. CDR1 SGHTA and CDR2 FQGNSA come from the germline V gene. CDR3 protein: CASSYTGPNQPQHF. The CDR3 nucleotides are TGTGCCAGCAGCTATACAGGGCCGAATCAGCCCCAGCATTTT.

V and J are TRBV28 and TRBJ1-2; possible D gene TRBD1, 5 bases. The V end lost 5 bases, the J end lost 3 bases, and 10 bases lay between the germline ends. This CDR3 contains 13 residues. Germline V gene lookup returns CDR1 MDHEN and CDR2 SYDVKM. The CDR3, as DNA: TGTGCCAGCAGTAAGGGGTTGCACTATGGCTACACCTTC. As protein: CASSKGLHYGYTF.

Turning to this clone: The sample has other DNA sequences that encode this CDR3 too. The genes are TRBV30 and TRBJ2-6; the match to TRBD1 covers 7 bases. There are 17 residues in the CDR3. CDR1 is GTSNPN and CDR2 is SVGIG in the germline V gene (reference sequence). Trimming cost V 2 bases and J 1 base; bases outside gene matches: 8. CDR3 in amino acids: CAWSRDRVLSGANVLTF. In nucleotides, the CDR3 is TGTGCCTGGAGTAGGGACAGAGTGCTTTCTGGGGCCAACGTCCTGACTTTC.

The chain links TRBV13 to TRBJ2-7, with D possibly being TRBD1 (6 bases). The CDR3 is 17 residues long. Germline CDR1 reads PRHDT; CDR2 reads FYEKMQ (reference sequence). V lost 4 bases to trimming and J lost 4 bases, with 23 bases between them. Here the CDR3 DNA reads TGTGCCAGCAGCTCCCTCCTCGACAGGACGGATACATACGAGCAGTACTTC. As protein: CASSSLLDRTDTYEQYF. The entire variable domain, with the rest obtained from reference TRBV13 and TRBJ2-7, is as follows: AAGVIQSPRHLIKEKRETATLKCYPIPRHDTVYWYQQGPGQDPQFLISFYEKMQSDKGSIPDRFSAQQFSDYHSELNMSSLELGDSALYFCASSSLLDRTDTYEQYFGPGTRLTVT.

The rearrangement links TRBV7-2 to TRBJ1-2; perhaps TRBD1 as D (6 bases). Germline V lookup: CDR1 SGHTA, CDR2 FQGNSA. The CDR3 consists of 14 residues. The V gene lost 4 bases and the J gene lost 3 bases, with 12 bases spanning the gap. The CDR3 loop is CASSSYREDYGYTF. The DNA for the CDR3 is TGTGCCAGCAGCTCCTACAGGGAAGACTATGGCTACACCTTC.

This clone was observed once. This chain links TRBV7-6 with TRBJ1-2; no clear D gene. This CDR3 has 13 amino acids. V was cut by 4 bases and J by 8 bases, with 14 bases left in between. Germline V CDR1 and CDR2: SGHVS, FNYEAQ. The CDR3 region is CASSYMDSVGYTF. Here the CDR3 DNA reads TGTGCCAGCAGCTACATGGACTCAGTGGGCTACACCTTC.

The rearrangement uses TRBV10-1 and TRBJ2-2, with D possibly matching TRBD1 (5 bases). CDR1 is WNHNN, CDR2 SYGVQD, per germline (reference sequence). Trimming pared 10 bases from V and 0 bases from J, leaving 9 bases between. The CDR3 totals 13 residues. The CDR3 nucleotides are TGCGCCACCTCAGGGCCGAACACCGGGGAGCTGTTTTTT. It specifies CATSGPNTGELFF.

CDR3 in DNA: TGTGCCAGCTCAACTAATGAAAAACTGTTTTTT. Encoded protein: CASSTNEKLFF. The rearrangement uses TRBV19 and TRBJ1-4; D call uncertain. The CDR3 contains 11 residues. In germline, CDR1 is LNHDA, CDR2 SQIVND (reference sequence). Between the trimmed V and J ends, which lost 9 bases and 0 bases, there was a span of 2 bases.

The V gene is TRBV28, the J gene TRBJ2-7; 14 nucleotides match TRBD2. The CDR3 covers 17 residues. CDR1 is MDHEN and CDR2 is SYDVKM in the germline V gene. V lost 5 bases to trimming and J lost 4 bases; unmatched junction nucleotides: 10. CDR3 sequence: CASSLTGTSGSWYEQYF. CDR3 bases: TGTGCCAGCAGTCTGACCGGGACTAGCGGGAGCTGGTACGAGCAGTACTTC. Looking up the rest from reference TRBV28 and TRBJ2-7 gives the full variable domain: DVKVTQSSRYLVKRTGEKVFLECVQDMDHENMFWYRQDPGLGLRLIYFSYDVKMKEKGDIPEGYSVSREKKERFSLILESASTNQTSMYLCASSLTGTSGSWYEQYFGPGTRLTVT.

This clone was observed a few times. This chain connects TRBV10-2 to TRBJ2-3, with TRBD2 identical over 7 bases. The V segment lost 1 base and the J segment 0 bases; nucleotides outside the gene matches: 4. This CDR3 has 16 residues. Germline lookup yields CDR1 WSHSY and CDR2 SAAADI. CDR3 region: CASSEFGRESTDTQYF. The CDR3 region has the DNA TGCGCCAGCAGTGAGTTCGGGCGGGAGAGCACAGATACGCAGTATTTT.

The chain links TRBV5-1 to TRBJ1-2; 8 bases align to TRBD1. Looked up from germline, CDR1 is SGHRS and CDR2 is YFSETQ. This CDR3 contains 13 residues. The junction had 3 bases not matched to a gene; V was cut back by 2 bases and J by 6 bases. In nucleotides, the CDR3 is TGCGCCAGCAGCTTACAGGGGGAGGATGGCTACACCTTC. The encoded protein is CASSLQGEDGYTF.

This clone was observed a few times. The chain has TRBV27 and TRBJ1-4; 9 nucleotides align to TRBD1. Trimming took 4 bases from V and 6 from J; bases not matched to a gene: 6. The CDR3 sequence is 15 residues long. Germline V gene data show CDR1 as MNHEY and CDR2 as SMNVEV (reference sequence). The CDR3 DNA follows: TGTGCCAGCAGTTCTGGGACAGGGATAGATGAAAAACTGTTTTTT. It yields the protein CASSSGTGIDEKLFF.

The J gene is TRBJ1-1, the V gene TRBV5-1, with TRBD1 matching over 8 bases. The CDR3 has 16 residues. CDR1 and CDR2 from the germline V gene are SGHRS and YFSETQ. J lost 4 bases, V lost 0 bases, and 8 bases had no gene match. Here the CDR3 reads CASSLGTPGGFTEAFF. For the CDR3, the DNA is TGCGCCAGCAGCTTGGGTACCCCAGGGGGCTTCACTGAAGCTTTCTTT.

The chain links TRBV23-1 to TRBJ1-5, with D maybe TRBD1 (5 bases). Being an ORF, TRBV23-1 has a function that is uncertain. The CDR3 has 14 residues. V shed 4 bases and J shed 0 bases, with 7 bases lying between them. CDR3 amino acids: CASSLGDSNQPQHF. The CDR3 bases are TGCGCCAGCAGTCTAGGGGATAGCAATCAGCCCCAGCATTTT.